The next 29 T cell receptor beta chains were all read from a single sample in a study of persistence of HIV-infected CD4 T cells. Lysates of CMV-infected fibroblasts at 9 to 10 ug/mL stimulated these cells. CD40L-negative CD69-negative CD45RO-high memory CD4+ T cells were sorted as populations depleted of antigen-responding cells. These TCRs' antigens remain unknown. The libraries were made with immunoSEQ version 4 in survey mode. Here immunoSEQ multiplex PCR was the method, and the copy in TCRdb shows in-frame clones only, minus some. The table includes about 37,000 clones, 80% detected once. The sequenced sample was CD4+ T cells sorted from PBMCs after 18-hour stimulation, obtained from a patient who received antiretroviral therapy. Receptors were obtained from an adult man with HIV who was CMV-seropositive.

This chain links TRBV5-4 with TRBJ2-7; D unclear. V was shortened by 4 bases and J by 5 bases, with 13 bases between the two germline ends. The length of the CDR3 is 13 residues. Germline V CDR1 and CDR2: SGHNT, YYREEE (reference sequence). In nucleotides, the CDR3 is TGTGCCAGCAGCGTTTTAAAGGGTAACGAGCAGTACTTC. This gives the protein CASSVLKGNEQYF.

The CDR3 loop is CASSQETGRRQTEGYTF. Here the CDR3 DNA reads TGTGCCAGCAGCCAAGAAACGGGCCGGCGGCAGACGGAGGGCTACACCTTC. This chain connects TRBV3-1 (or the pseudogene TRBV3-2) to TRBJ1-2; D uncertain. The length of the CDR3 is 17 residues. Germline V gene data show CDR1 as LGHDT and CDR2 as YNNKEL (reference sequence). The germline V and J ends were trimmed by 0 bases and 8 bases, with 22 bases remaining between them.

V usage is TRBV5-8 and J usage is TRBJ2-1; maybe TRBD2 (7 bases). This CDR3 has 15 residues. Germline CDR1 reads SGHTS; CDR2 reads YDEGEE. Trimming cost V 0 bases and J 9 bases, with 16 bases left between them. Here the CDR3 DNA reads TGTGCCAGCAGCTTGGGGGGGGGCCGATATGTTGAGCAGTTCTTC. Translation gives CASSLGGGRYVEQFF.

This chain joins TRBV3-1 (or the pseudogene TRBV3-2) and TRBJ2-7; 7 positions agree with TRBD1. The CDR3 has 12 residues. Germline-derived CDR1 and CDR2 are LGHDT and YNNKEL (reference sequence). Trimming cost V 3 bases and J 11 bases; bases outside gene matches: 7. CDR3 DNA: TGTGCCAGCAGCCAGATCAAGACAGGGAAGTACTTC. It encodes CASSQIKTGKYF.

This rearrangement joins TRBV12-5 to TRBJ1-5; 9 bases are shared with TRBD1. This CDR3 comprises 18 residues. Germline lookup yields CDR1 LGHNT and CDR2 FRNRAP. V dropped 0 bases and J dropped 4; count of bases not matched to a gene: 10. In DNA form, the CDR3 reads TGTGCTAGTGGTTTGGTAAAATCAGCTGGACAGGGGAATCAGCCCCAGCATTTT. Translated, it gives CASGLVKSAGQGNQPQHF.

The chain employs TRBV24-1 and TRBJ2-4, with TRBD1 as a possible D gene (6 bases). Trimming took 1 base from V and 3 from J, leaving 9 bases between them. This CDR3 spans 15 amino acids. The germline CDR1 and CDR2 sequences are KGHDR and SFDVKD. CDR3 region: CATSDFKGDKNIQYF. The CDR3 DNA sequence: TGTGCCACCAGTGATTTCAAGGGGGACAAAAACATTCAGTACTTC.

This chain links TRBV6-5 with TRBJ1-2, with TRBD1 as a possible D gene (5 bases). Deletions cut 7 bases from V and 4 bases from J, with 10 bases between. The CDR3 has 12 amino acids. Germline V gene data show CDR1 as MNHEY and CDR2 as SVGAGI. CDR3 sequence: CASKGQLYGYTF. The CDR3 coding sequence is TGTGCCAGCAAGGGGCAGCTCTATGGCTACACCTTC.

In this sample, this clone turned up once. The genes are TRBV6-5 and TRBJ1-1, with D hard to call. The CDR3 is 15 amino acids. Trimming removed 5 bases at V and 1 base at J, with 14 bases between. CDR1 and CDR2 (germline): MNHEY, SVGAGI. The CDR3 nucleotides read TGTGCCAGCAGTAACCCTAGTCTTAGGAACACTGAAGCTTTCTTT. Protein sequence: CASSNPSLRNTEAFF.

This clone was detected only once. This rearrangement joins TRBV6-2 or TRBV6-3 to TRBJ1-3, with D unresolved. Germline CDR1 is MNHEY and CDR2 is SVGEGT. The CDR3 runs to 13 residues. Trimming stripped 4 bases from V and 4 bases from J, with 8 bases between. CDR3 nucleotide sequence: TGTGCCAGCAGTTCTGCGGTGGGAAACACCATATATTTT. It is translated as CASSSAVGNTIYF.

This clone was recorded a few times. The J gene is TRBJ2-1, the V gene TRBV10-1; 10 bases are shared with TRBD1. The CDR3 contains 13 residues. Germline-derived CDR1 and CDR2 are WNHNN and SYGVQD (reference sequence). Losses at the gene ends were 6 bases for V and 7 bases for J; bases not matched to a gene: 3. In DNA form, the CDR3 reads TGCGCCAGCAGAGGGACAGGGGAGAATGAGCAGTTCTTC. This codes for CASRGTGENEQFF.

The chain joins TRBV7-6 to TRBJ1-3; no clear D. CDR1 SGHVS and CDR2 FNYEAQ come from the germline V gene. Trimming cost V 4 bases and J 4 bases, with 20 bases left between them. The CDR3 covers 17 residues. The CDR3 region is CASSSLAAKSSGNTIYF. CDR3 nucleotide sequence: TGTGCCAGCAGCTCCTTAGCAGCCAAAAGTTCCGGAAACACCATATATTTT. Looking up the rest from reference TRBV7-6 and TRBJ1-3 gives the full variable domain: GAGVSQSPRYKVTKRGQDVALRCDPISGHVSLYWYRQALGQGPEFLTYFNYEAQQDKSGLPNDRFSAERPEGSISTLTIQRTEQRDSAMYRCASSSLAAKSSGNTIYFGEGSWLTVV.

The V and J genes are TRBV5-1 and TRBJ1-4, with D perhaps matching TRBD1 (5 bases). The V end lost 6 bases, the J end lost 8 bases, and 23 bases lay between the germline ends. The CDR3 has 16 amino acids. From germline, CDR1 is SGHRS and CDR2 YFSETQ. The CDR3 DNA sequence: TGCGCCAGCACTCCTGGTGGAGGGACCAAAGGGGAAAAACTGTTTTTT. Amino acids: CASTPGGGTKGEKLFF.

The chain recombines TRBV14 with TRBJ1-6; no firm D call. This CDR3 comprises 13 residues. The V gene's germline CDR1 is SGHDN and CDR2 FVKESK. Trimming removed 5 bases at V and 6 bases at J, with 8 bases between. This CDR3 reads CASSFGPNSPLHF. The CDR3 nucleotides read TGTGCCAGCAGCTTCGGACCTAATTCACCCCTCCACTTT.

Only a few counts were recorded for this clone. CDR3 in amino acids: CASSPGPSGGAYEQYF. CDR3 coding DNA: TGTGCCAGCAGCCCCGGCCCCAGCGGGGGGGCCTACGAGCAGTACTTC. The V and J genes are TRBV5-6 and TRBJ2-7; 10 nucleotides match TRBD2. Trimming at V came to 4 bases and at J to 2 bases, leaving 9 bases not matched to a gene. Germline V CDR1 and CDR2: SGHDT, YYEEEE. This CDR3 is 16 amino acids long.

The chain combines TRBV3-1 (or the pseudogene TRBV3-2) with TRBJ2-2, with 15 bases aligning to TRBD2. The CDR3 loop spans 16 amino acids. Per germline, CDR1 LGHDT and CDR2 YNNKEL (reference sequence). V shed 7 bases and J 8 bases; nucleotides not matched to a gene: 8. The CDR3 region is CASTPRTSGGAGELFF. CDR3 DNA sequence: TGTGCCAGCACCCCGAGGACTAGCGGGGGGGCAGGGGAGCTGTTTTTT.

V and J are TRBV18 and TRBJ2-3; the D is unclear. Germline V CDR1 and CDR2: KGHSH, LQKENI. This CDR3 comprises 16 residues. Trimming removed 3 bases from V and 1 base from J, with 14 bases in between. The CDR3 sequence: CASSPGYGQGTDTQYF. The CDR3, as DNA: TGTGCCAGCTCACCCGGGTACGGGCAGGGCACAGATACGCAGTATTTT.

This rearrangement joins TRBV7-6 to TRBJ2-1; tentative D call: TRBD1 (5 bases). This CDR3 has 12 residues. The V end lost 1 base, the J end lost 8 bases, and 6 bases lay between the germline ends. Per the germline V gene, CDR1 is SGHVS and CDR2 is FNYEAQ. The CDR3: CASSLVGDEQFF. DNA of the CDR3: TGTGCCAGCAGCTTAGTAGGGGATGAGCAGTTCTTC.

The gene calls are TRBV6-1 and TRBJ1-5, with D possibly being TRBD1 (6 bases). Germline CDR1 is MNHNS and CDR2 is SASEGT. V was shortened by 0 bases and J by 2 bases, with 14 bases between the two germline ends. The CDR3 is 17 residues long. The CDR3 here is CASSEAGGARGNQPQHF. The CDR3 bases are TGTGCCAGCAGTGAAGCGGGGGGGGCGAGGGGCAATCAGCCCCAGCATTTT.

The table lists this clone with a count of one. The chain employs TRBV19 and TRBJ2-4; 12 bases line up with TRBD1. With 6 bases clipped from V and 6 bases from J, the junction kept 9 bases outside the gene matches. Germline CDR1 reads LNHDA; CDR2 reads SQIVND (reference sequence). CDR3 length equals 16 residues. The CDR3 region has the DNA TGTGCCAGTAGAGATGGGACAGGGGGCGCGGGAAACATTCAGTACTTC. It specifies CASRDGTGGAGNIQYF.

This clone was detected once. This chain uses TRBV11-3 with TRBJ1-1, with a possible D match to TRBD1 (5 bases). Trimming shortened V by 1 base and J by 4 bases, and 10 bases separated the two germline ends. The CDR3 runs to 14 residues. Germline V CDR1 and CDR2: SGHNT, YENEEA. CDR3 in DNA: TGTGCCAGCAGCTTAGGGGGCTGGAGCACTGAAGCTTTCTTT. The encoded protein is CASSLGGWSTEAFF.

This clone showed up just a few times. The chain combines TRBV2 with TRBJ1-2; no firm D call. Trimming pared 6 bases from V and 4 bases from J, leaving 18 bases between. Germline V gene lookup returns CDR1 SNHLY and CDR2 FYNNEI. This CDR3 spans 15 amino acids. In nucleotides, the CDR3 is TGTGCCAGCAGGAGGACCGCGGATACCCTCTATGGCTACACCTTC. Translating gives CASRRTADTLYGYTF.

The chain combines TRBV18 with TRBJ1-6, with no clear D. Germline values: CDR1 KGHSH, CDR2 LQKENI. V was trimmed by 3 bases and J by 6 bases, leaving 12 bases between them. This CDR3 has 15 residues. The DNA for the CDR3 is TGTGCCAGCTCACCCGAACTACTGCGTAATTCACCCCTCCACTTT. Translated: CASSPELLRNSPLHF. The full variable domain, completed using reference TRBV18 and TRBJ1-6, is NAGVMQNPRHLVRRRGQEARLRCSPMKGHSHVYWYRQLPEEGLKFMVYLQKENIIDESGMPKERFSAEFPKEGPSILRIQQVVRGDSAAYFCASSPELLRNSPLHFGNGTRLTVT.

In its sample, this clone was seen once. This chain links TRBV19 with TRBJ1-1; D is uncertain. The CDR3 length is 15 residues. The germline V gene encodes CDR1 LNHDA and CDR2 SQIVND (reference sequence). Trimming took 6 bases from V and 1 from J, leaving 15 bases between them. CDR3 loop: CASSLVRFGNTEAFF. CDR3 coding DNA: TGTGCCAGTAGCTTGGTGAGGTTTGGGAACACTGAAGCTTTCTTT.

The chain joins TRBV5-1 to TRBJ1-6; no clear D. The CDR3 extends over 14 amino acids. CDR1 and CDR2 from the germline V gene are SGHRS and YFSETQ. V lost 0 bases and J 5 bases, leaving 6 bases between the germline ends. CDR3 in DNA: TGCGCCAGCAGCTTGGACGGTGATAATTCACCCCTCCACTTT. This codes for CASSLDGDNSPLHF.

CDR3 coding DNA: TGTGCCAGCTATACCGTCGGACCTCAAAACGGGGGATATGAGCAGTTCTTC. As protein: CASYTVGPQNGGYEQFF. The chain couples TRBV27 to TRBJ2-1; perhaps TRBD2 as D (6 bases). CDR1 is MNHEY, CDR2 SMNVEV, per germline (reference sequence). The V end was cut by 8 bases, the J end by 8 bases, with 28 bases between. CDR3 length: 17 residues.

The rearrangement uses TRBV4-1 and TRBJ2-3, with TRBD1 matching over 8 bases. The CDR3 consists of 17 residues. Germline CDR1 MGHRA, CDR2 YSYEKL. The trim removed 2 bases at V and 6 bases at J, leaving 13 bases unmatched. Here the CDR3 reads CASSQSDRGNLWDTQYF. The CDR3 DNA reads as TGCGCCAGCAGCCAATCCGACAGGGGAAACCTGTGGGATACGCAGTATTTT.

This rearrangement joins TRBV7-8 to TRBJ2-6, with 10 nucleotides matching TRBD1. Germline assignment: CDR1 SGHVS and CDR2 FQNEAQ. Losses at the gene ends were 6 bases for V and 2 bases for J; bases not matched to a gene: 7. This CDR3 contains 17 residues. The CDR3 spells CASRSRGQGPGANVLTF. In DNA form, the CDR3 reads TGTGCCAGCAGGTCTCGGGGACAGGGGCCTGGGGCCAACGTCCTGACTTTC.

The chain employs TRBV24-1 and TRBJ1-2; 7 bases are shared with TRBD1. The CDR3 sequence is 14 residues long. CDR1 and CDR2 (germline): KGHDR, SFDVKD. J was trimmed by 3 bases and V by 4 bases; bases with no gene match: 4. CDR3 in amino acids: CATSEIGTDYGYTF. CDR3 in DNA: TGTGCCACCAGTGAAATTGGGACAGACTATGGCTACACCTTC.

This chain uses TRBV5-1 with TRBJ1-6; D perhaps matches TRBD1 (6 bases). The V end lost 3 bases, the J end lost 2 bases, and 6 bases lay between the germline ends. CDR3 length equals 14 residues. Germline V gene data show CDR1 as SGHRS and CDR2 as YFSETQ. The CDR3 protein is CASSWTAYNSPLHF. The CDR3 DNA reads TGCGCCAGCAGCTGGACAGCCTATAATTCACCCCTCCACTTT.